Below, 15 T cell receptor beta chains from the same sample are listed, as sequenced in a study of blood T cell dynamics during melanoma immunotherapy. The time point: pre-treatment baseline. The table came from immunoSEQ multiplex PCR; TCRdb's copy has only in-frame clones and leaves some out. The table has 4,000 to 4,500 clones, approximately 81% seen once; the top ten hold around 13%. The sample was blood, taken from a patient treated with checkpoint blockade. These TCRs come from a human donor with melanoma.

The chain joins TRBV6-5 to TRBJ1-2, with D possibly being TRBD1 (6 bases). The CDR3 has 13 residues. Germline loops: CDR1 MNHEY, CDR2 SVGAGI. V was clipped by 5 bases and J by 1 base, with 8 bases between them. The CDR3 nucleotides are TGTGCCAGCAGTCTACAGGGTAACTATGGCTACACCTTC. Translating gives CASSLQGNYGYTF.

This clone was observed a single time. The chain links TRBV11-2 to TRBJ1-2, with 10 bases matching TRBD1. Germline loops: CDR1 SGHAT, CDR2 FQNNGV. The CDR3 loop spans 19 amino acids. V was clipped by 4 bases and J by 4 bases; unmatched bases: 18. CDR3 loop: CASSSIGTFTGTGVYGYTF. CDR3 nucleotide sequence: TGTGCCAGCAGCTCCATCGGGACATTTACCGGGACAGGGGTCTATGGCTACACCTTC.

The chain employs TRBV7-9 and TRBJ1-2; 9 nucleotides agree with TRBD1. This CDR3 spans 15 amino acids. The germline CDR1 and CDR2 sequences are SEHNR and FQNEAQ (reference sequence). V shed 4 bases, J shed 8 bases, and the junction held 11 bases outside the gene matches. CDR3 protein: CASSSQGQGPSGYTF. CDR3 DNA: TGTGCCAGCAGCTCCCAAGGACAGGGGCCTTCGGGCTACACCTTC.

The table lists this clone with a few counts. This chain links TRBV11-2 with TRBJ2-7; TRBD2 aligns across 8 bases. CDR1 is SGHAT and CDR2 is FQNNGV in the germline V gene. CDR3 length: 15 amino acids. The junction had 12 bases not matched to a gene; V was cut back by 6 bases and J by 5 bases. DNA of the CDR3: TGTGCCAGCAGTTCCGGGGGGGCAGGGTCCGACGAGCAGTACTTC. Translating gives CASSSGGAGSDEQYF.

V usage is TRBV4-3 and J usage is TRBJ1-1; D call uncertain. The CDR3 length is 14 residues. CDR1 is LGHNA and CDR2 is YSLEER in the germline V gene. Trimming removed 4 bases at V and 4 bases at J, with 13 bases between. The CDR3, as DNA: TGCGCCAGCAGCCCCTCAGCCTACGTCACTGAAGCTTTCTTT. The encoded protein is CASSPSAYVTEAFF.

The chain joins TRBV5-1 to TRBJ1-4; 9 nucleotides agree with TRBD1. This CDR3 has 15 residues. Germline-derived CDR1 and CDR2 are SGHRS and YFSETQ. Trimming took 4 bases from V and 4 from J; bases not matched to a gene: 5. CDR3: CASSRTGGLNEKLFF. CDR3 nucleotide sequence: TGCGCCAGCAGCAGAACAGGGGGCCTTAATGAAAAACTGTTTTTT.

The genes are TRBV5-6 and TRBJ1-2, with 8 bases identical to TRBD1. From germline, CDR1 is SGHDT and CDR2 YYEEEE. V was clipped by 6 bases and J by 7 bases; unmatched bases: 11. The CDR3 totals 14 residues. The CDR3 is CASTSETGGTGYTF. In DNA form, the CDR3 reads TGTGCCAGCACCTCCGAAACAGGGGGGACTGGCTACACCTTC.

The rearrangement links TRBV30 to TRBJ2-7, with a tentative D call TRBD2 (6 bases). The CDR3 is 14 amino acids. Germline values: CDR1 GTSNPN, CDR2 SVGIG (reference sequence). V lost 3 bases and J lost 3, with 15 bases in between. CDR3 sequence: CAWSFGGIGYEQYF. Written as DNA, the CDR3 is TGTGCCTGGAGCTTCGGGGGTATCGGCTACGAGCAGTACTTC.

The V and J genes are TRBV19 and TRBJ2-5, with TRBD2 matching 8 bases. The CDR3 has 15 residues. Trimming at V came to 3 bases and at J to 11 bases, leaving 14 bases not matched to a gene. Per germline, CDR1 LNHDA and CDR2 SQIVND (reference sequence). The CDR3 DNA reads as TGTGCCAGTAGTATCGTCGCTAGCGGGCAGGGAGAGCAGTACTTC. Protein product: CASSIVASGQGEQYF.

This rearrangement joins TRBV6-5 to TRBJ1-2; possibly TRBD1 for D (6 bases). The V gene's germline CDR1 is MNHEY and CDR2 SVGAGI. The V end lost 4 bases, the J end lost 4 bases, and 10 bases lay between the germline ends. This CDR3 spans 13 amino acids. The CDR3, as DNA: TGTGCCAGCAGTTTTACAGGGCTCTATGGCTACACCTTC. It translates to CASSFTGLYGYTF.

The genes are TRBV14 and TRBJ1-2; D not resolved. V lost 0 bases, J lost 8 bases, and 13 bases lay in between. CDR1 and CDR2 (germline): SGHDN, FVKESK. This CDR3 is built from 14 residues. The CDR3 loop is CASSQDGMLSGYTF. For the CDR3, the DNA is TGTGCCAGCAGCCAAGACGGGATGTTGTCCGGCTACACCTTC.

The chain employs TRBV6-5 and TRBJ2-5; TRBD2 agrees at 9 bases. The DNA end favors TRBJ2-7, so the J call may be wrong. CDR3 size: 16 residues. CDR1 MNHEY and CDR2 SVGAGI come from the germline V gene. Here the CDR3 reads CASSYSAGGGAYEQYF. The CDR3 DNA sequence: TGTGCCAGCAGTTACTCGGCGGGCGGGGGGGCATACGAGCAGTACTTC.

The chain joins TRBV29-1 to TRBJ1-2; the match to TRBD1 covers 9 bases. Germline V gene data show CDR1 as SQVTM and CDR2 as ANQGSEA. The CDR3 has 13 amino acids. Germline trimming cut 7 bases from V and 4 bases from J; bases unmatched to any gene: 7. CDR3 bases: TGCAGCGCTAGGACAGGGGCCAGCTATGGCTACACCTTC. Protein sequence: CSARTGASYGYTF.

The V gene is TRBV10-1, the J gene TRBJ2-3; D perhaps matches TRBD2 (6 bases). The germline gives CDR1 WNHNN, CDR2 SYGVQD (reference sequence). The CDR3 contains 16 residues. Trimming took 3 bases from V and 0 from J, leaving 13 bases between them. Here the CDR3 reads CASSEDWRGSTDTQYF. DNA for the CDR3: TGCGCCAGCAGTGAAGATTGGCGGGGTAGCACAGATACGCAGTATTTT.

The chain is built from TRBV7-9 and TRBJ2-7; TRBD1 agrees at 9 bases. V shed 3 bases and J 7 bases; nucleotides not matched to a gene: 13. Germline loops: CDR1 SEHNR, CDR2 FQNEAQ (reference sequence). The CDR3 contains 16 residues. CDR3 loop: CASSLYGDRDFGEQYF. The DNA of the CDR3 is TGTGCCAGCAGCTTGTATGGGGACAGGGACTTCGGGGAGCAGTACTTC.